Listed below are T cell receptor beta chains from one sample, sequenced in a study of cytomegalovirus exposure and HLA in healthy donors. Repertoires were generated with immunoSEQ multiplex PCR, while TCRdb's copy carries only in-frame clones and drops some. This table holds under 85,000 clones, about 63% found once. Sequenced material: PBMCs. These receptors were taken from a middle-aged man in good health and CMV-seropositive. CDR3s include the opening cysteine and the closing phenylalanine or tryptophan. D genes are given only for firm matches. Only part of the rows carry a size: once, few, many, or a class if the clone is expanded.

>NA|TRBJ1-4|NA|TRBV19
CASTRESPNEKLFF
TGTGCCAGTACCAGGGAAAGCCCTAATGAAAAACTGTTTTTT
>NA|TRBJ1-5|NA|TRBV4-1
CASSRDNNQPQHF
TGCGCCAGCAGCCGCGACAACAATCAGCCCCAGCATTTT
>NA|TRBJ1-5|few|TRBV4-2
CASSQGVSEGNQPQHF
TGTGCCAGCAGCCAAGGAGTCAGTGAGGGTAATCAGCCCCAGCATTTT
>NA|TRBJ2-7|once|TRBV6-6
CASSSPVRGGGNEQYF
TGTGCCAGCAGTTCGCCGGTCAGGGGAGGGGGAAACGAGCAGTACTTC
>TRBD1|TRBJ2-7|once|TRBV6-1
CASSDGTGRREQYF
TGTGCCAGCAGTGATGGGACAGGGCGTCGGGAGCAGTACTTC
>NA|TRBJ1-3|NA|TRBV5-5
CASSLVADGNTIYF
TGTGCCAGCAGCTTGGTAGCAGATGGAAACACCATATATTTT
>NA|TRBJ2-4|few|TRBV21-1
CASTGGRAVDIQYF
TGTGCCAGCACAGGCGGGAGGGCCGTGGACATTCAGTACTTC
>NA|TRBJ2-3|NA|TRBV4-1
CASSQDQTSRSTDTQYF
TGCGCCAGCAGCCAAGATCAAACTAGCCGAAGCACAGATACGCAGTATTTT
>NA|TRBJ1-1|few|TRBV5-6
CASSQGENTEAFF
TGTGCCAGCAGCCAAGGGGAGAACACTGAAGCTTTCTTT
>TRBD2|TRBJ2-7|NA|TRBV14
CASSPYGRGSYEQYF
TGTGCCAGCAGCCCCTACGGGAGGGGTTCCTACGAGCAGTACTTC
>TRBD1|TRBJ1-2|few|TRBV7-9
CASSSTTGGLDGYTF
TGTGCCAGCAGCTCCACGACAGGGGGCTTGGATGGCTACACCTTC
>NA|TRBJ1-1|few|TRBV2
CASSETRSNTEAFF
TGTGCCAGCAGTGAAACGAGATCGAACACTGAAGCTTTCTTT
>NA|TRBJ2-5|NA|TRBV30
CAWMGGRETQYF
TGTGCCTGGATGGGGGGTCGCGAGACCCAGTACTTC
>TRBD1|TRBJ1-2|NA|TRBV6-5
CASSPPGQGTYGYTF
TGTGCCAGCAGTCCCCCGGGACAGGGAACCTATGGCTACACCTTC
>TRBD1|TRBJ2-3|NA|TRBV7-9
CASSLVPIRTGKSSDTQYF
TGTGCCAGCAGCTTAGTCCCTATTAGGACAGGGAAGTCCTCAGATACGCAGTATTTT
>TRBD1|TRBJ2-7|NA|TRBV5-1
CASSPRTGGFAEQYF
TGCGCCAGCAGCCCCAGGACAGGGGGCTTTGCCGAGCAGTACTTC
>TRBD2|TRBJ2-3|few|TRBV6-5
CASKKLAADTQYF
TGTGCCAGCAAAAAACTAGCGGCAGATACGCAGTATTTT
>NA|TRBJ1-1|NA|TRBV5-1
CASSSGPGDTEAFF
TGCGCCAGCAGCTCAGGCCCGGGGGACACTGAAGCTTTCTTT
>TRBD2|TRBJ2-7|NA|TRBV7-9
CASSLGGLAGSEQYF
TGTGCCAGCAGCTTGGGGGGACTAGCGGGCTCCGAGCAGTACTTC
>TRBD2|TRBJ2-5|once|TRBV11-2
CASSLTSGREAQYF
TGTGCCAGCAGCTTAACCTCTGGGCGGGAGGCCCAGTACTTC
>NA|TRBJ2-3|NA|TRBV4-3
CASSQLGGGTDTQYF
TGCGCCAGCAGCCAACTCGGCGGGGGCACAGATACGCAGTATTTT
>NA|TRBJ2-5|NA|TRBV9
CASSVAHKETQYF
TGTGCCAGCAGCGTAGCCCACAAAGAGACCCAGTACTTC
>NA|TRBJ2-7|few|TRBV6-5
CASRPQVAYEQYF
TGTGCCAGCAGGCCACAGGTTGCCTACGAGCAGTACTTC
>NA|TRBJ2-4|few|TRBV21-1
CATDDRELAKNIQYF
TGTGCCACCGACGACAGGGAACTAGCCAAAAACATTCAGTACTTC
>NA|TRBJ2-2|NA|TRBV4-1
CASSQDTANTGELFF
TGCGCCAGCAGCCAAGACACAGCGAACACCGGGGAGCTGTTTTTT
>NA|TRBJ2-1|NA|TRBV5-6
CASSLRKRASYNEQFF
TGTGCCAGCAGCTTGCGGAAGCGGGCTTCCTACAATGAGCAGTTCTTC
>NA|TRBJ1-6|NA|TRBV6-6
CASTGIYNSPLHF
TGTGCCAGCACTGGCATCTATAATTCACCCCTCCACTTT
>NA|TRBJ1-2|NA|TRBV5-8
CASSLLHLTLVGYTF
TGTGCCAGCAGCTTGCTGCACCTCACCCTAGTCGGCTACACCTTC
>TRBD1|TRBJ1-3|few|TRBV4-2
CASSRQGSPSGNTIYF
TGTGCCAGCAGCCGACAGGGGTCCCCATCTGGAAACACCATATATTTT
>TRBD1|TRBJ1-5|NA|TRBV15
CATSRIDREQTPQHF
TGTGCCACCAGCAGGATAGACAGGGAGCAGACGCCCCAGCATTTT
>TRBD2|TRBJ2-5|NA|TRBV12-5
CASGLATSGSSETQYF
TGTGCTAGTGGTTTGGCGACTAGCGGGAGCTCAGAGACCCAGTACTTC
>TRBD1|TRBJ1-3|NA|TRBV6-6
CASSMSATGAGNTIYF
TGTGCCAGCAGTATGAGTGCCACAGGGGCTGGAAACACCATATATTTT
>TRBD1|TRBJ2-3|NA|TRBV30
CAWSSGQGVDTQYF
TGTGCCTGGAGTTCGGGACAGGGGGTAGATACGCAGTATTTT
>NA|TRBJ2-2|NA|TRBV18
CASSPVANTGELFF
TGTGCCAGCTCTCCGGTGGCGAACACCGGGGAGCTGTTTTTT
>TRBD1|TRBJ2-7|NA|TRBV7-9
CSSSLETGAYEQYF
TGTTCCAGCAGCTTAGAGACAGGGGCCTACGAGCAGTACTTC
>NA|TRBJ2-7|few|TRBV4-1
CASSLQGRGEQYF
TGCGCCAGCAGCCTCCAGGGTCGAGGCGAGCAGTACTTC
>TRBD2|TRBJ2-7|NA|TRBV6-6
CASSLTGGSYEQYF
TGTGCCAGCAGTCTCACGGGGGGGTCCTACGAGCAGTACTTC
>NA|TRBJ2-6|NA|TRBV5-5
CASSFLQEPVLTF
TGTGCCAGCAGCTTTCTTCAAGAGCCGGTCCTGACTTTC
>TRBD1|TRBJ1-3|NA|TRBV5-1
CASSDRDRNTIYF
TGCGCCAGCAGCGACAGGGACCGAAACACCATATATTTT
>TRBD2|TRBJ2-7|NA|TRBV4-2
CASSQGGLAGAEEQYF
TGTGCCAGCAGCCAAGGGGGACTAGCGGGAGCGGAAGAGCAGTACTTC
>NA|TRBJ1-4|NA|TRBV30
CAWNQQVGGEKLFF
TGTGCCTGGAACCAACAGGTGGGAGGTGAAAAACTGTTTTTT
>NA|TRBJ1-1|few|TRBV7-2
CASSSLRLRNTEAFF
TGTGCCAGCAGCTCCCTTCGACTGCGGAACACTGAAGCTTTCTTT
>TRBD1|TRBJ1-1|NA|TRBV18
CASSKDRGEETEAFF
TGTGCCAGCTCAAAAGACAGGGGAGAGGAAACTGAAGCTTTCTTT
>NA|TRBJ1-5|NA|TRBV18
CASSPPGAGGNQPQHF
TGTGCCAGCTCACCACCGGGGGCTGGAGGCAATCAGCCCCAGCATTTT
>TRBD2|TRBJ2-1|NA|TRBV4-2
CASSLIAGGAGEQFF
TGTGCCAGCAGCCTGATAGCGGGAGGAGCCGGTGAGCAGTTCTTC
>TRBD1|TRBJ2-7|NA|TRBV15
CATSRPGTAYYEQYF
TGTGCCACCAGCAGACCCGGGACAGCTTATTACGAGCAGTACTTC
>TRBD1|TRBJ2-1|once|TRBV5-1
CASSFTGVEAEQFF
TGCGCCAGCAGCTTTACAGGGGTGGAAGCTGAGCAGTTCTTC
>NA|TRBJ1-3|NA|TRBV11-2
CASSSPRGVSGNTIYF
TGTGCCAGCAGCTCGCCCCGCGGGGTATCTGGAAACACCATATATTTT
>NA|TRBJ1-2|NA|TRBV30
CAWSVAYGYTF
TGTGCCTGGAGTGTAGCCTATGGCTACACCTTC
>NA|TRBJ2-1|NA|TRBV30
CAWSVGLLQGNEQFF
TGTGCCTGGAGTGTAGGATTACTACAGGGCAATGAGCAGTTCTTC
>NA|TRBJ1-5|NA|TRBV19
CASTSLSNQPQHF
TGTGCCAGTACGAGTCTTAGCAATCAGCCCCAGCATTTT
>NA|TRBJ1-5|once|TRBV18
CASSPPDGGGNQPQHF
TGTGCCAGCTCACCACCGGACGGGGGAGGAAATCAGCCCCAGCATTTT
>TRBD2|TRBJ2-7|NA|TRBV10-3
CAIAAGLADYEQYF
TGTGCCATCGCCGCGGGACTAGCGGATTACGAGCAGTACTTC
>NA|TRBJ1-1|NA|TRBV4-3
CASSQGGSSLEAFF
TGCGCCAGCAGCCAAGGCGGGAGTAGTCTTGAAGCTTTCTTT
>TRBD2|TRBJ2-3|NA|TRBV9
CASSVGLAGAYTDTQYF
TGTGCCAGCAGCGTAGGGTTAGCGGGGGCCTACACAGATACGCAGTATTTT
>TRBD2|TRBJ2-7|NA|TRBV5-6
CASRKRLAGTYEQYF
TGTGCCAGCAGGAAAAGACTAGCGGGGACCTACGAGCAGTACTTC
>TRBD2|TRBJ2-7|NA|TRBV7-9
CASSLGTSVPSSYEQYF
TGTGCCAGCAGCCTCGGGACTAGCGTCCCGAGCTCCTACGAGCAGTACTTC
>TRBD1|TRBJ1-2|NA|TRBV7-2
CASSAGTGDPGPYGYTF
TGTGCCAGCAGCGCCGGGACAGGGGACCCGGGGCCCTATGGCTACACCTTC
>TRBD1|TRBJ2-7|once|TRBV4-3
CASSQAGTGFGEQYF
TGCGCCAGCAGCCAAGCCGGGACAGGGTTTGGCGAGCAGTACTTC